This T cell receptor (beta chain) originates from a study of shared T cell receptors in the human thymus (dated by TCRdb to the early 2020s). Study-wide context: The study examined how self-reactive, shared T-cell receptor alpha chains are generated in the human thymus.

With regard to this clone: It lacks a known antigen. No quality values exist for individual bases; no much larger clone is one base distant.

A distance of 23 bases separates the germline ends of V and J, which lose 5 bases and 15 bases respectively. CDR1 is given as MDHEN and CDR2 as SYDVKM, both from the germline V gene. The CDR3 starts with the cysteine, ends with the phenylalanine, and has 14 residues. Here the CDR3 DNA is all that survives: 42 bases in frame from base 1. Libraries were constructed by the immunoSEQ multiplex PCR assay. This is the immuneACCESS table as TCRdb keeps it, with only in-frame sequences that have V and J called. A part of the clones is gone; compared with another copy, unresolved V genes explain less than half, and the rest is unexplained. This sample is represented by some 700,000 clones; 85% to 90% of them were singletons. 0.008% to 0.011% of the sample belongs to the ten largest clones. Another study also made use of these data, one on human thymus T cells. As the second study states: Donors were immunologically healthy infants undergoing open corrective cardiac surgery for congenital heart defects in Finland. Thymus tissue was collected as surgical resects that were removed during corrective cardiac surgery. Usage of V and J gene segments appeared to be biased in both the thymic and the peripheral blood repertoires. Highly overlapping thymic TCR repertoires among unrelated individuals were reported in the related research. The study used roughly eight infant thymus samples plus four related peripheral blood samples to characterize TCR alpha and beta repertoires. Donor ages ranging from about 7 to 250 days were recorded, and a handful of male and a couple of female infants were included in the cohort. Thymocytes were freed from the tissue by mechanical means and kept at -70 degrees C as pellets of roughly 8.5-31 million cells. A QIAsymphony instrument was used to extract genomic DNA from the frozen cell pellets. The immunoSEQ multiplex PCR assay was used to amplify the TCRB and TCRAD loci from a standardized quantity of quality-controlled genomic DNA. The amplicons spanned the V(D)J region and were long enough to cover the CDR3 and allow V and J genes to be identified. Through the commercial immunoSEQ service, the amplicons were sequenced on an Illumina platform. Primer bias and sequencing errors were corrected using previously described methods, and TCRAD and TCRB definitions followed the IMGT database. immunoSEQ Analyzer 3.0 and VDJTools were used for repertoire analysis, which covered basic statistics, V/J segment usage, diversity estimates, rarefaction and pairwise overlap. To estimate diversity, the Chao1, ChaoE, Efron-Thisted, Shannon and inverse Simpson indices were applied, and diversity was also estimated on datasets down-sampled to the smallest sample. For repertoire overlap, CDR3 nucleotide sequence, V gene and J gene had to match strictly, and clustering was done by Jaccard-based multidimensional scaling. On average, thymus samples yielded 800,000 or so unique TCRB clonotypes, whereas blood samples yielded approximately 84,000.

Material: thymocytes. Recombination linked TRBV28 to TRBJ2-1; tentative D gene TRBD1, with 6 bases matching. This TCR derives from a boy in the first two years of life with a congenital heart defect. Donor details come from another sample of the same person, matched by shared clones. The nucleotide sequence reads TGTGCCAGCAGTCAACCTGCCGACAGGCCCTCTTGGTTCTTC. Translation gives CASSQPADRPSWFF.